The T cell receptor beta chain under discussion was sequenced for a study of cytomegalovirus exposure and HLA in healthy donors. General study results and limits: Reports described diagnosis of cytomegalovirus status by the classifier as highly specific and sensitive.

Generated by immunoSEQ multiplex PCR, the TCRdb table keeps only in-frame clones and is missing some. The sample lists approximately 200,000 clones; roughly 84% were seen once. Details on this clone: Its matching antigen is unknown.

This sequence was found in a young woman in good health and CMV-seropositive. Input material: PBMCs.

CDR3 region: CASSVLARGEQFF. The CDR3 DNA sequence: TGTGCCAGCTCTGTCCTAGCGCGCGGGGAGCAGTTCTTC. This chain connects TRBV2 to TRBJ2-1, with TRBD2 as a possible D gene (6 bases). Trimming removed 8 bases at V and 10 bases at J, with 18 bases between. Germline lookup yields CDR1 SNHLY and CDR2 FYNNEI. The CDR3 is 13 residues long.